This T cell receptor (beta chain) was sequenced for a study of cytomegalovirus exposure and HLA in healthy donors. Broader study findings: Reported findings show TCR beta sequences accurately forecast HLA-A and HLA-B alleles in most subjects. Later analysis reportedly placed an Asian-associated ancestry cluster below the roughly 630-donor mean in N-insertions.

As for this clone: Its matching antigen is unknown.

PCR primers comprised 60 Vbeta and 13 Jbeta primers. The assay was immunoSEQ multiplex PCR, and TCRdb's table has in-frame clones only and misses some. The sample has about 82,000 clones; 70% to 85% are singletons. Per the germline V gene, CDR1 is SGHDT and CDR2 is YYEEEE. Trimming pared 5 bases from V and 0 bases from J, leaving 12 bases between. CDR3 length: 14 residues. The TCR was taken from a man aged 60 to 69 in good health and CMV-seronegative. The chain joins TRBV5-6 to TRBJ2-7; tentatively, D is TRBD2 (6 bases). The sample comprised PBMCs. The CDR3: CASSLRGYSYEQYF. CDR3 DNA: TGTGCCAGCAGTCTGCGGGGTTACTCCTACGAGCAGTACTTC.